This T cell receptor beta chain came from a study of T cells in Graves' hyperthyroidism and ophthalmopathy. The overall study: Any treatment followed the collection of peripheral blood at initial diagnosis.

The study's findings and limits: Model output signaled ophthalmopathy a median around 6.9 months ahead of onset.

Germline V gene lookup returns CDR1 SNHLY and CDR2 FYNNEI. The CDR3 runs to 14 residues. The ends were cut back, 4 bases at V and 4 bases at J, with 12 bases in the middle. The study included ophthalmopathy patients with Clinical Activity Score at least 3, NOSPECS grade at least 4 and duration under 3 months. Amplified regions were TCR beta CDR3 sequences from RNA transcripts. The TCR CDR3 was amplified in a first-round RT-PCR using the HTBI primer set. TCRdb re-called the multiplex PCR reads with MiXCR, one entry per CDR3 protein. Here the sample spans a few hundred thousand distinct CDR3 sequences, approximately 15% being singletons. This clonotype was found many times. Antigen specificity is unknown.

The sequence was collected from a woman aged 40 to 50 with Graves' ophthalmopathy. The gene calls are TRBV2 and TRBJ2-3; D may be TRBD1 or TRBD2 (5 bases each). The source material was blood. The CDR3 here is CASSGFGTPDTQYF. DNA for the CDR3: TGTGCCAGCAGTGGGTTTGGGACGCCAGATACGCAGTATTTT.